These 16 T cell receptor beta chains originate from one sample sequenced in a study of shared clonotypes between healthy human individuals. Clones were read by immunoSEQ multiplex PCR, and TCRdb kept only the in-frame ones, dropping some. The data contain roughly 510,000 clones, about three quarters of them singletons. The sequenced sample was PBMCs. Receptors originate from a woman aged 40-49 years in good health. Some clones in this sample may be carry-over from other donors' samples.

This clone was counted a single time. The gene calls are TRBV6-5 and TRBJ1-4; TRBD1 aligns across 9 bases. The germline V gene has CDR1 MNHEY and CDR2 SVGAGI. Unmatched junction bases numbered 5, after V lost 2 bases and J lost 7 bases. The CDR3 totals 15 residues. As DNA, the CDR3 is TGTGCCAGCAGTTACGGAGGGACAGGGACTGAAAAACTGTTTTTT. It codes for CASSYGGTGTEKLFF.

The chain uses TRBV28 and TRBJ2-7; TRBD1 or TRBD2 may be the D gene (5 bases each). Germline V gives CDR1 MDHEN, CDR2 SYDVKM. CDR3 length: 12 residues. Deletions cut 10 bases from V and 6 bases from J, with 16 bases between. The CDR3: CANRGARGEQYF. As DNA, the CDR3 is TGTGCCAACCGGGGCGCAAGAGGCGAGCAGTACTTC.

CDR3 coding DNA: TGTGCCATCAGTGACCCAATAGGGACTAGCGGGAGTACGAAGCAGTTCTTC. Translation: CAISDPIGTSGSTKQFF. The chain is built from TRBV10-3 and TRBJ2-1; 14 bases are shared with TRBD2. V dropped 3 bases and J dropped 11; count of bases not matched to a gene: 12. This CDR3 is 17 amino acids long. In germline, CDR1 is ENHRY, CDR2 SYGVKD.

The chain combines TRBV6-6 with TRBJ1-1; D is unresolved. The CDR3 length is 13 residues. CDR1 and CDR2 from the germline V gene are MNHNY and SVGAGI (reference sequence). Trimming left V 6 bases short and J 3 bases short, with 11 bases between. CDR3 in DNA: TGTGCCAGCAGACTAAACCAGGACACTGAAGCTTTCTTT. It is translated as CASRLNQDTEAFF.

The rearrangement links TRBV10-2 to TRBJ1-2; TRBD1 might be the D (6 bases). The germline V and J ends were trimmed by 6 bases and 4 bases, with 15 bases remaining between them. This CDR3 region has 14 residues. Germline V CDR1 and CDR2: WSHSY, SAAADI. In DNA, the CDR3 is TGCGCCAGCAGCCCCCAGGACAGTTTCTATGGCTACACCTTC. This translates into CASSPQDSFYGYTF.

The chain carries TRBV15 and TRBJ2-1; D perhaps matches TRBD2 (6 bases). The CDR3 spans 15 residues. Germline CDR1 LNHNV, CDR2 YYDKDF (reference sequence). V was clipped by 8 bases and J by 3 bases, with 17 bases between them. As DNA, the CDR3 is TGTGCCACCTCCCGGGGCGGGAATAGCTACAATGAGCAGTTCTTC. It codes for CATSRGGNSYNEQFF.

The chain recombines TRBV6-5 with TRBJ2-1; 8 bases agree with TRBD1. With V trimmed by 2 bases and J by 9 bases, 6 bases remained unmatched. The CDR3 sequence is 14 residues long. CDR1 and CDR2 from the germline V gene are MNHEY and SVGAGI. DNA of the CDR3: TGTGCCAGCAGTTACATTGGACAGGGCCGTGAGCAGTTCTTC. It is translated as CASSYIGQGREQFF.

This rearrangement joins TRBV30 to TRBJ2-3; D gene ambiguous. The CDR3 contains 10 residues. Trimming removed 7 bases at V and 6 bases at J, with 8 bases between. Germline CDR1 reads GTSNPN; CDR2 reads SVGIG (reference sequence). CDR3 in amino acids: CASRWDTQYF. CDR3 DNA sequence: TGTGCCTCCCGATGGGATACGCAGTATTTT.

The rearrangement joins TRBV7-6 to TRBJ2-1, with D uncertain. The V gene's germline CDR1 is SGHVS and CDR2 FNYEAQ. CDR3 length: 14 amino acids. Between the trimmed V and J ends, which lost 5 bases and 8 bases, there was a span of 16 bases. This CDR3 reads CASSPIDNNHEQFF. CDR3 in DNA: TGTGCCAGCAGCCCAATCGACAATAACCATGAGCAGTTCTTC.

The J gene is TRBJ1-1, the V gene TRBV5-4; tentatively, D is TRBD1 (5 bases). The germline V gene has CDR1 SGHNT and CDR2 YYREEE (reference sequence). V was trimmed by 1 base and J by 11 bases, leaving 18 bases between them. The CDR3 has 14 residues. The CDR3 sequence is CASSLLGADVLAFF. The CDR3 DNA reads TGTGCCAGCAGCTTGCTTGGGGCCGACGTGTTGGCTTTCTTT.

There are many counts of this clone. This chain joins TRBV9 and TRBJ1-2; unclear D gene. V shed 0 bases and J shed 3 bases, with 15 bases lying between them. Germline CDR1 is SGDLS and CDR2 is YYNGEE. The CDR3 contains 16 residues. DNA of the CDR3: TGTGCCAGCAGCGTAGACAGCACCGGTGGCGACTATGGCTACACCTTC. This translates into CASSVDSTGGDYGYTF.

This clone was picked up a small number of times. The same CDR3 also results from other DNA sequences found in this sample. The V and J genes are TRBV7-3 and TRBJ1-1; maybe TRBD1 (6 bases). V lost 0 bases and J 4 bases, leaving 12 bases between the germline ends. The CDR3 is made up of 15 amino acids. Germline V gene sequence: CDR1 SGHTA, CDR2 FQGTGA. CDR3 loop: CASSLTGGPGTEAFF. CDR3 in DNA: TGTGCCAGCAGCTTAACCGGGGGGCCAGGCACTGAAGCTTTCTTT.

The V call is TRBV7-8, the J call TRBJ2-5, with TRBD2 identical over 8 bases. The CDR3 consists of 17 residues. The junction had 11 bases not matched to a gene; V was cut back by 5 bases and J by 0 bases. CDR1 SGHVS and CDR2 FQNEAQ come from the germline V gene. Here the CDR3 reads CASSLDVAGMYQETQYF. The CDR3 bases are TGTGCCAGCAGCCTCGACGTAGCGGGGATGTACCAAGAGACCCAGTACTTC.

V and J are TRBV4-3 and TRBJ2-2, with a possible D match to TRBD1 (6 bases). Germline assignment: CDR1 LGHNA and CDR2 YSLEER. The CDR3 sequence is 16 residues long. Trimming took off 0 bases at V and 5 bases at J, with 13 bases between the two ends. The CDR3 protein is CASSQDGQGWTGELFF. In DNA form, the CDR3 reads TGCGCCAGCAGCCAAGACGGTCAGGGGTGGACCGGGGAGCTGTTTTTT.

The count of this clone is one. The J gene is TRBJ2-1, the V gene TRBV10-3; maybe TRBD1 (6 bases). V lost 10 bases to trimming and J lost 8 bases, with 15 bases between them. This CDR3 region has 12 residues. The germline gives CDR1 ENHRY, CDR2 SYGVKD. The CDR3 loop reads CASKGERHEQFF. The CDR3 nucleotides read TGTGCCAGCAAGGGGGAAAGGCATGAGCAGTTCTTC.

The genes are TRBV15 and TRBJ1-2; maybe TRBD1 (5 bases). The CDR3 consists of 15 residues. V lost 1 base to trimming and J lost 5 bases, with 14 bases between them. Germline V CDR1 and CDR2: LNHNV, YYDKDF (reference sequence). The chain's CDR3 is CATSRGAAQVYGYTF. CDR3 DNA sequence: TGTGCCACCAGCAGAGGCGCGGCACAGGTGTATGGCTACACCTTC.